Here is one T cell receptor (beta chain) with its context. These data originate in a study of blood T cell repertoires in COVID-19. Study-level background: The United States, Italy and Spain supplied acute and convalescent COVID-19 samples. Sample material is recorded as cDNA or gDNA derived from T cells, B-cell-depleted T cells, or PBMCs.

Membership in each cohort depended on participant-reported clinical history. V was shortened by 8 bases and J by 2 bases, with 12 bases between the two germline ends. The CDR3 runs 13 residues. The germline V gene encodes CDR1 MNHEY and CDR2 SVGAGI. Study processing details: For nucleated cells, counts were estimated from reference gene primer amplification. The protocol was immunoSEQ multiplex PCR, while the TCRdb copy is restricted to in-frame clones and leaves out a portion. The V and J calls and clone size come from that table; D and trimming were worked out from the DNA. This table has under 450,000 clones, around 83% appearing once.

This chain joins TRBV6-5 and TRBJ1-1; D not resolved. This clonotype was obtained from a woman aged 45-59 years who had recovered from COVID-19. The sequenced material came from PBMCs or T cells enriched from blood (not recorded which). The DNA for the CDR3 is TGTGCCAGCCACCTGGGCCCTAACACTGAAGCTTTCTTT. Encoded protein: CASHLGPNTEAFF.